The 10 T cell receptor beta chains below all came from one sample that was sequenced in a study of blood T cell repertoires in COVID-19. Sequenced by immunoSEQ multiplex PCR; TCRdb stores in-frame clones only, minus some. The repertoire holds around 270,000 clones, with 65% to 85% as singletons. The material sequenced was peripheral blood. All receptors derive from a woman aged 40 to 49 who had recovered from COVID-19.

V gene TRBV6-5 combines with J gene TRBJ2-7; 8 bases fit TRBD1. The ends lost 2 bases at V and 0 bases at J; junction bases unmatched: 6. Germline CDR1 reads MNHEY; CDR2 reads SVGAGI. The CDR3 extends over 16 amino acids. DNA of the CDR3: TGTGCCAGCAGTTACGGGCAGGGGGCGAGCTCCTACGAGCAGTACTTC. Translated, it gives CASSYGQGASSYEQYF.

The J gene is TRBJ1-1, the V gene TRBV5-5, with TRBD1 as a possible D gene (5 bases). The CDR3 contains 13 residues. Germline CDR1 reads SGHKS; CDR2 reads YYEKEE (reference sequence). The V gene lost 2 bases and the J gene lost 10 bases, with 15 bases spanning the gap. CDR3 in DNA: TGTGCCAGCAGCTTTCAGGGTTTAGTATCAGCTTTCTTT. Its translation is CASSFQGLVSAFF.

The chain has TRBV7-9 and TRBJ1-5, with D perhaps TRBD1 (6 bases). Per germline, CDR1 SEHNR and CDR2 FQNEAQ (reference sequence). V was shortened by 1 base and J by 0 bases, with 10 bases between the two germline ends. The CDR3 runs 16 residues. The CDR3 coding sequence is TGTGCCAGCAGCTTAGTACAGGGAACTAGCAATCAGCCCCAGCATTTT. It is translated as CASSLVQGTSNQPQHF.

V is TRBV6-5 and J is TRBJ2-7; 9 positions match TRBD2. V was pared by 6 bases and J by 6 bases, with 9 bases of the junction left unmatched. This CDR3 is 14 amino acids long. The V gene's germline CDR1 is MNHEY and CDR2 SVGAGI. CDR3 sequence: CASRPGLAMLEQYF. The CDR3 region has the DNA TGTGCCAGCAGACCGGGACTAGCTATGCTCGAGCAGTACTTC.

The chain links TRBV28 to TRBJ2-7, with TRBD2 identical over 10 bases. This CDR3 region has 16 residues. The J segment lost 2 bases and the V segment lost 5 bases, leaving 9 bases of the junction unmatched. Per germline, CDR1 MDHEN and CDR2 SYDVKM. The CDR3 reads CASSPLGTSGAYEQYF. The CDR3, as DNA: TGTGCCAGCAGTCCCCTAGGAACTAGCGGGGCCTACGAGCAGTACTTC.

The J gene is TRBJ1-6, the V gene TRBV2; weak D call: TRBD1 (5 bases). This CDR3 has 14 residues. V dropped 8 bases and J dropped 12 bases, with 20 bases sitting between them. From germline, CDR1 is SNHLY and CDR2 FYNNEI. CDR3 bases: TGTGCCAGCGGGGCAGGACTAAGCTTGGGACCCCTCCACTTT. Its translation is CASGAGLSLGPLHF.

This sequence joins TRBV28 and TRBJ1-2, with a weak D call TRBD1 (6 bases). The length of the CDR3 is 14 residues. Germline CDR1 is MDHEN and CDR2 is SYDVKM. The V end lost 7 bases, the J end lost 6 bases, and 18 bases lay between the germline ends. The CDR3 loop is CASTHRGGGDGYTF. The CDR3 DNA reads as TGTGCCAGCACCCATAGGGGCGGGGGCGATGGCTACACCTTC.

The V gene is TRBV7-2, the J gene TRBJ1-1, with 7 nucleotides matching TRBD1. The V gene's germline CDR1 is SGHTA and CDR2 FQGNSA. This CDR3 spans 15 amino acids. Unmatched junction bases numbered 9, after V lost 5 bases and J lost 3 bases. CDR3 sequence: CASSRGRGRDTEAFF. The CDR3 nucleotides read TGTGCCAGCAGCCGCGGGAGGGGGCGGGACACTGAAGCTTTCTTT.

The CDR3 is CASSNAGEETQYF. DNA of the CDR3: TGTGCCAGCAGCAACGCAGGGGAAGAGACCCAGTACTTC. The chain links TRBV28 to TRBJ2-5; possible D gene TRBD1, 6 bases. With 6 bases removed from V and 3 bases from J, the gap between germline ends came to 11 bases. The CDR3 sequence is 13 residues long. The germline gives CDR1 MDHEN, CDR2 SYDVKM.

The rearrangement joins TRBV6-6 to TRBJ1-4; TRBD1 agrees at 8 bases. The V and J ends lost 6 bases and 5 bases, in that order; junction bases with no gene match: 5. CDR1 is MNHNY, CDR2 SVGAGI, per germline (reference sequence). The CDR3 runs to 14 residues. The CDR3 region is CASRLTGENEKLFF. CDR3 coding DNA: TGTGCCAGCAGACTGACAGGGGAAAATGAAAAACTGTTTTTT.